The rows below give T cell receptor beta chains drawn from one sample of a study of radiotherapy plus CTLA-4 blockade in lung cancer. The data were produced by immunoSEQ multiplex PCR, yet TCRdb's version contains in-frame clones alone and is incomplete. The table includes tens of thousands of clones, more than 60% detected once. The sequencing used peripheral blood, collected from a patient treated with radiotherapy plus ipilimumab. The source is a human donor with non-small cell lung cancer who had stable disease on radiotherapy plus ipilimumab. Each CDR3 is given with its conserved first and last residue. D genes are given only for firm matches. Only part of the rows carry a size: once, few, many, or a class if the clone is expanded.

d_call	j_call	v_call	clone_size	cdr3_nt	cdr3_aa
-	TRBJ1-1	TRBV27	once	TGTGCCAGCAGCCTGGACCCAATGCTGCACACTGAAGCTTTCTTT	CASSLDPMLHTEAFF
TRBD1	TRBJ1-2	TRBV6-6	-	TGTGCCAGCAGGGGACAGGCGTACTATGGCTACACCTTC	CASRGQAYYGYTF
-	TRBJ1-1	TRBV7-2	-	TGTGCCAGCAGCTCGAAAATCCGGGCTGTTGAAGCTTTCTTT	CASSSKIRAVEAFF
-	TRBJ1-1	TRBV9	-	TGTGCCAGCAGCGTAGGAGGACAGATGAACACTGAAGCTTTCTTT	CASSVGGQMNTEAFF
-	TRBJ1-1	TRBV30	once	TGTGCCTGGGCCCGTGAAGCGACTGAAGCTTTCTTT	CAWAREATEAFF
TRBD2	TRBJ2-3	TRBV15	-	TGTGCCACCAGCAGTTTAACGGGACTAGTGGCAGATACGCAGTATTTT	CATSSLTGLVADTQYF
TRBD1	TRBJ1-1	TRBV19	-	TGTGCCAGTATCCCGGGACAGGGGAAAACTGAAGCTTTCTTT	CASIPGQGKTEAFF
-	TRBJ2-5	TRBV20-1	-	TGCAGTGTTACAAACCCGGAGACCCAGTACTTC	CSVTNPETQYF
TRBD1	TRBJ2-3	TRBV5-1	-	TGCGCCAGCAGCTTGGACAGGGGGCCTACAGATACGCAGTATTTT	CASSLDRGPTDTQYF
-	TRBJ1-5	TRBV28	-	TGTGCCAGCAGGGACAGACTTAGCAATCAGCCCCAGCATTTT	CASRDRLSNQPQHF
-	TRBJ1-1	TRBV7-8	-	TGTGCCAGCAGCTTAGCTTATGAAGCTTTCTTT	CASSLAYEAFF
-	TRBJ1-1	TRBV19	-	TGTGCCAGTAGTATATTCGTCACGAGAGAGGCCACTGAAGCTTTCTTT	CASSIFVTREATEAFF
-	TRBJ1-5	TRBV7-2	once	TGTGCCAGCAGCTTAGCAACAGGGAGCAATCAGCCCCAGCATTTT	CASSLATGSNQPQHF
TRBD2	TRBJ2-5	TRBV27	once	TGTGCCAGCAAAAATAGAAAGCGGGGGGCGCAAGAGACCCAGTACTTC	CASKNRKRGAQETQYF
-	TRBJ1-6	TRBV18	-	TGTGCCAGCTCACCAGCAGGCGCTAATTCACCCCTCCACTTT	CASSPAGANSPLHF
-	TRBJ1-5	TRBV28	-	TGTGCCAGCAGTTTAATGAGAGGGGCGTACAATCAGCCCCAGCATTTT	CASSLMRGAYNQPQHF
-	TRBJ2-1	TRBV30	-	TGTGCCTGGAGTGTTCGCTCCTACAATGAGCAGTTCTTC	CAWSVRSYNEQFF
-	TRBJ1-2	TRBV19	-	TGTGCCAGTAGTAAGGGGGGTCCAGCGGGCTACACCTTC	CASSKGGPAGYTF
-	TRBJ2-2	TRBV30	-	TGTGCCTGGATCCGACAGATGAACACCGGGGAGCTGTTTTTT	CAWIRQMNTGELFF
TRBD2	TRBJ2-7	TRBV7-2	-	TGTGCCAGCAGCCCCCGGCTAGCGGGGGGGATCGAGCAGTACTTC	CASSPRLAGGIEQYF
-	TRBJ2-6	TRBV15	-	TGTGCCACCAGCAGATCCTCGGGCCGAGGGGGTCTTGGGGCCAACGTCCTGACTTTC	CATSRSSGRGGLGANVLTF
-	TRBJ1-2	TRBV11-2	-	TGTGCCAGCAGACCTAACAGGGCGGGTAACTATGGCTACACCTTC	CASRPNRAGNYGYTF
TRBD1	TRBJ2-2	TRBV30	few	TGTGCCTCTAGGGGGCGCAGCACCGGGGAGCTGTTTTTT	CASRGRSTGELFF
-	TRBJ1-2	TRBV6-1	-	TGTGCCAGCAGTTTAGTCCCAACAAGGGGCTACACCTTC	CASSLVPTRGYTF
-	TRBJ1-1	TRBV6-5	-	TGTGCCAGCTTAAACAGCTACTCTGAAGCTTTCTTT	CASLNSYSEAFF
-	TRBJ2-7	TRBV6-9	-	TGTGCCAGCAGTTACTCGGGGGACGGATCCTACGAGCAGTACTTC	CASSYSGDGSYEQYF
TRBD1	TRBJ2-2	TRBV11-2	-	TGTGCCAGCAGTGTGGGACAGTCGAACACCGGGGAGCTGTTTTTT	CASSVGQSNTGELFF
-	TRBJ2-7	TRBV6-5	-	TGTGCCAGCAGTTACGCAGGGAACGAGCAGTACTTC	CASSYAGNEQYF
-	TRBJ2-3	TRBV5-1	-	TGCGCCAGCAGCTTGGGGACACCCAGCACAGATACGCAGTATTTT	CASSLGTPSTDTQYF
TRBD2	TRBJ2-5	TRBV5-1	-	TGCGCCAGCAGCCCAGCGGGGGGTCAAGAGACCCAGTACTTC	CASSPAGGQETQYF
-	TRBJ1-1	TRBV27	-	TGTGCCAGCAGTTTAATTGGGTCGAGCATGAACACTGAAGCTTTCTTT	CASSLIGSSMNTEAFF
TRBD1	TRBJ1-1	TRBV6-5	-	TGTGCCAGCAGTGCTAACAGGGGGAAGAACACTGAAGCTTTCTTT	CASSANRGKNTEAFF
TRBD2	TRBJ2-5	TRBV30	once	TGTGCCTGGAGTGGTTCCCCTCGGACTAGCGGGGGCCTTCAAGAGACCCAGTACTTC	CAWSGSPRTSGGLQETQYF
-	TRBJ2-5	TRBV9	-	TGTGCCAGCAGCGGAGGGGGGCCAGAGACCCAGTACTTC	CASSGGGPETQYF
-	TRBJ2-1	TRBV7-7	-	TGTGCCAGCAGCCCAGGGGGGGAAGCTTACAATGAGCAGTTCTTC	CASSPGGEAYNEQFF
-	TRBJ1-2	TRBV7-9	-	TGTGCCAGCAGCTTTGAGAATTCCGACTATGGCTACACCTTC	CASSFENSDYGYTF
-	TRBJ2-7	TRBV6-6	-	TGTGCCAGCAGTTCCCAGGGACCTTCCTCCTACGAGCAGTACTTC	CASSSQGPSSYEQYF
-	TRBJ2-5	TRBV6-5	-	TGTGCCAGCGGTCAGGGGGGCGAGGAGACCCAGTACTTC	CASGQGGEETQYF
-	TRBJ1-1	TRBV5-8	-	TGTGCCAGCACCAGAAGATTTCTCCTCGCAGGAGGTTTGACTGAAGCTTTCTTT	CASTRRFLLAGGLTEAFF
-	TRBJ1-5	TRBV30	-	TGTGCCTGGACCTCGGACAACAATCAGCCCCAGCATTTT	CAWTSDNNQPQHF
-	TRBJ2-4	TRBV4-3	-	TGCGCCAGCAGCCAAGCTTGGGGCAGTGTCCTAGCCAAAAACATTCAGTACTTC	CASSQAWGSVLAKNIQYF
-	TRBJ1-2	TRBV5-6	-	TGTGCCAGCAGCCCCCTCGACAGCTATGGCTACACCTTC	CASSPLDSYGYTF
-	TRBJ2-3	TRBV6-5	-	TGTGCCAGCAGTTACCCAGAGACAGATACGCAGTATTTT	CASSYPETDTQYF
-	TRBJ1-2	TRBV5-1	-	TGCGCCAGCAGCTTGGACCCGGGTCTCTCCTGGGGCTACACCTTC	CASSLDPGLSWGYTF